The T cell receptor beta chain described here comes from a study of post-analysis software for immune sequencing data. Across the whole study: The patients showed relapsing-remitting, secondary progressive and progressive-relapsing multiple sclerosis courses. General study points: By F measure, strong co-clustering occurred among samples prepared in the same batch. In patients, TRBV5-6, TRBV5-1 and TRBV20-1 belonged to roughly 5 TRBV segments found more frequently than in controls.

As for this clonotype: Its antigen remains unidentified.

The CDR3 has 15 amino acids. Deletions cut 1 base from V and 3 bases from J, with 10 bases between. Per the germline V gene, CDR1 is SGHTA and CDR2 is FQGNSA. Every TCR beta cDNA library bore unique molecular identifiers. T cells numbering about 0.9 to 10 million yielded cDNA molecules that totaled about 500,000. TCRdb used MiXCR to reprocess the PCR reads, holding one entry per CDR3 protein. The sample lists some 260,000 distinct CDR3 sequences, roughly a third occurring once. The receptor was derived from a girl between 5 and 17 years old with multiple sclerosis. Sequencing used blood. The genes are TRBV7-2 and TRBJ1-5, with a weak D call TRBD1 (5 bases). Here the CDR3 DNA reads TGTGCCAGCAGCTTAGGACCCGGGACCAATCAGCCCCAGCATTTT. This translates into CASSLGPGTNQPQHF. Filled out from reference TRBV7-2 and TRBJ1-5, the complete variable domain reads GAGVSQSPSNKVTEKGKDVELRCDPISGHTALYWYRQSLGQGLEFLIYFQGNSAPDKSGLPSDRFSAERTGGSVSTLTIQRTQQEDSAVYLCASSLGPGTNQPQHFGDGTRLSIL.